A single sample is the source of the 15 T cell receptor beta chains below, sequenced in a study of cytomegalovirus exposure and HLA in healthy donors. Use of 60 Vbeta and 13 Jbeta primers characterized the PCR. Repertoires were generated with immunoSEQ multiplex PCR, while TCRdb's copy carries only in-frame clones and drops some. The data show some 170,000 clones, about 81% seen once. Sequencing used PBMCs. These TCRs come from a woman in her 30s in good health and CMV-seronegative.

The rearrangement joins TRBV6-5 to TRBJ2-7; TRBD2 is a possible D gene (6 bases). Per the germline V gene, CDR1 is MNHEY and CDR2 is SVGAGI. The CDR3 is 12 amino acids. Trimming removed 2 bases at V and 6 bases at J, with 8 bases between. This chain's CDR3 is CASSYRGGEQYF. The CDR3 nucleotides are TGTGCCAGCAGTTACCGGGGAGGCGAGCAGTACTTC.

This clone came up a few times. The genes are TRBV10-3 and TRBJ2-5; 10 nucleotides line up with TRBD2. TRBJ2-7 matches the DNA end more closely, so the J call is doubtful. Germline V lookup: CDR1 ENHRY, CDR2 SYGVKD. The CDR3 has 15 residues. CDR3 DNA: TGTGCCATCAGTATAGCGGGGGGCCCCTCCTACGAGCAGTACTTC. The encoded protein is CAISIAGGPSYEQYF.

J is TRBJ1-5 and V is TRBV27, with D possibly matching TRBD1 (5 bases). Germline values: CDR1 MNHEY, CDR2 SMNVEV (reference sequence). The CDR3 has 15 residues. Trimming removed 3 bases from V and 2 bases from J, with 11 bases in between. The CDR3 DNA is TGTGCCAGCAGTTTTATGGGGGGTGGCAATCAGCCCCAGCATTTT. This gives the protein CASSFMGGGNQPQHF.

This clone was detected a few times. This chain connects TRBV10-3 to TRBJ2-5; D unclear. TRBJ2-7 explains the end of the DNA better; the J call may be wrong. Germline CDR1 is ENHRY and CDR2 is SYGVKD. There are 13 residues in the CDR3. Here the CDR3 reads CAISDEESYEQYF. The CDR3 nucleotides read TGTGCCATCAGTGACGAAGAATCCTACGAGCAGTACTTC.

The chain has TRBV7-8 and TRBJ2-2; 9 nucleotides line up with TRBD1. This CDR3 is 16 amino acids long. With 5 bases clipped from V and 1 base from J, the junction kept 5 bases outside the gene matches. CDR1 is SGHVS, CDR2 FQNEAQ, per germline. The CDR3 DNA reads as TGTGCCAGCAGCACAAGACAGGGGGGGAACACCGGGGAGCTGTTTTTT. Amino acid sequence: CASSTRQGGNTGELFF.

The V call is TRBV7-2, the J call TRBJ2-1, with TRBD1 matching over 7 bases. V trimming: 1 base; J trimming: 1 base; junction bases outside the gene matches: 7. The CDR3 is 17 amino acids. Per germline, CDR1 SGHTA and CDR2 FQGNSA. Here the CDR3 DNA reads TGTGCCAGCAGCTTAGAGGCAGGGGGTTTATCCTACAATGAGCAGTTCTTC. This gives the protein CASSLEAGGLSYNEQFF. Full variable domain (rest looked up from reference TRBV7-2 and TRBJ2-1): GAGVSQSPSNKVTEKGKDVELRCDPISGHTALYWYRQSLGQGLEFLIYFQGNSAPDKSGLPSDRFSAERTGGSVSTLTIQRTQQEDSAVYLCASSLEAGGLSYNEQFFGPGTRLTVL.

This clone was seen a handful of times. The junction departs from the called germline gene at one end, perhaps through a read error. The genes are TRBV7-9 and TRBJ1-2; 8 nucleotides line up with TRBD1. This CDR3 has 15 amino acids. CDR1 and CDR2 (germline): SEHNR, FQNEAQ (reference sequence). The CDR3 DNA reads TGTTCCAGCAGCTTCGGACAGGGCCCTAACTATGGCTACACCTTC. The encoded protein is CSSSFGQGPNYGYTF.

The chain has TRBV28 and TRBJ2-7, with 8 positions matching TRBD1. The CDR3 has 15 residues. Germline-derived CDR1 and CDR2 are MDHEN and SYDVKM. The trim removed 6 bases at V and 3 bases at J, leaving 10 bases unmatched. The CDR3 sequence: CASSPPGTGIYEQYF. As DNA, the CDR3 is TGTGCCAGCAGCCCCCCCGGGACAGGAATCTACGAGCAGTACTTC.

V usage is TRBV7-8 and J usage is TRBJ2-3; TRBD2 agrees at 10 bases. The CDR3 sequence is 16 residues long. Trimming at V came to 6 bases and at J to 6 bases, leaving 12 bases not matched to a gene. CDR1 SGHVS and CDR2 FQNEAQ come from the germline V gene. CDR3 DNA: TGTGCCAGCAGTCTCCGGACTAGCGGTTCCCGTGATACGCAGTATTTT. This gives the protein CASSLRTSGSRDTQYF.

In its sample, this clone was seen many times. The chain has TRBV5-5 and TRBJ1-2; the D is unclear. V gave up 3 bases and J gave up 7 bases, with 19 bases separating them. In germline, CDR1 is SGHKS, CDR2 YYEKEE (reference sequence). The CDR3 length is 15 residues. The DNA for the CDR3 is TGTGCCAGCAGCTGGAGTGAGCGGAATACCTTTGGCTACACCTTC. This sequence encodes CASSWSERNTFGYTF.

The chain couples TRBV5-4 to TRBJ1-2; 8 bases are shared with TRBD1. J gave up 5 bases and V 5 bases, and 11 bases lay outside the gene matches. Germline lookup yields CDR1 SGHNT and CDR2 YYREEE (reference sequence). The CDR3 loop spans 15 amino acids. The CDR3 region has the DNA TGTGCCAGCAGGGAGGGACAGGCCTCTGGGTATGGCTACACCTTC. Its protein is CASREGQASGYGYTF.

On this clone: Other DNA sequences in this specimen translate into the identical CDR3. The rearrangement joins TRBV4-3 to TRBJ2-7; D possibly corresponds to TRBD1 (5 bases). Trimming took 0 bases from V and 1 from J, leaving 10 bases between them. The CDR3 consists of 15 residues. Germline CDR1 and CDR2: LGHNA and YSLEER. CDR3 amino acids: CASSQDRAGSYEQYF. CDR3 sequence (DNA): TGCGCCAGCAGCCAAGACAGGGCAGGGTCCTACGAGCAGTACTTC.

The rearrangement links TRBV5-6 to TRBJ1-2; D perhaps matches TRBD1 (6 bases). V lost 7 bases and J 3 bases, leaving 10 bases between the germline ends. The CDR3 has 12 amino acids. The germline CDR1 and CDR2 sequences are SGHDT and YYEEEE. The CDR3 protein is CASGYRDYGYTF. Here the CDR3 DNA reads TGTGCCAGCGGTTACAGGGACTATGGCTACACCTTC.

There are a few counts of this clone. The chain is built from TRBV4-1 and TRBJ1-6; no clear D. CDR3 length equals 15 residues. V gave up 1 base and J gave up 7 bases, with 11 bases separating them. Germline loops: CDR1 MGHRA, CDR2 YSYEKL. As DNA, the CDR3 is TGCGCCAGCAGCCAAGCACAAGTGCAAAATTCACCCCTCCACTTT. Translating it yields CASSQAQVQNSPLHF.

The chain couples TRBV11-2 to TRBJ1-1; D may be TRBD1 (6 bases). In germline, CDR1 is SGHAT, CDR2 FQNNGV. The CDR3 sequence is 13 residues long. V shed 8 bases and J shed 6 bases, with 16 bases lying between them. The CDR3 region has the DNA TGTGCCAGCGGTCCGGGACATGTCCCTGAAGCTTTCTTT. Protein: CASGPGHVPEAFF.